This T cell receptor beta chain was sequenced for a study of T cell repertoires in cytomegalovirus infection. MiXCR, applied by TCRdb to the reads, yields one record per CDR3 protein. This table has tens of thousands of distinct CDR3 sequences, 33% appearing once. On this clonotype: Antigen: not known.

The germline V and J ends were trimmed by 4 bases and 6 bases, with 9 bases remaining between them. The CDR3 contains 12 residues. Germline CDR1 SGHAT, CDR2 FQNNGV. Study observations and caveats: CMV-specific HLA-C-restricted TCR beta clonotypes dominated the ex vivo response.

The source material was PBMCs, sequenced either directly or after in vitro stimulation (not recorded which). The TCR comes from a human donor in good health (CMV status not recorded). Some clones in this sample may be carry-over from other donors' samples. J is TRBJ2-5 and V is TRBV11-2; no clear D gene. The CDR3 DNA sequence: TGTGCCAGCAGCTCCCGCGAAAAGACCCAGTACTTC. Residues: CASSSREKTQYF.